This TCR beta chain stems from a study of T cells in Graves' hyperthyroidism and ophthalmopathy. Study observations and caveats: In the blood, most expanded thyroid clonotypes above 0.001 appeared as well.

The CDR3 spans 13 residues. Germline V gene data show CDR1 as SEHNR and CDR2 as FQNEAQ (reference sequence). V was trimmed by 3 bases and J by 5 bases, leaving 8 bases between them. Patients were excluded for uncontrolled infection, other autoimmune disease, pregnancy or lactation. TCR beta CDR3 sequences were amplified from RNA transcripts. HTBI primers were employed in a first-round RT-PCR of the TCR CDR3. Using its own MiXCR run on the multiplex PCR reads, TCRdb lists one record per CDR3 protein. Here the sample spans about 400,000 distinct CDR3 sequences, 14% to 15% being singletons. This clonotype occurred many times. Its cognate antigen is unknown.

The sequence was obtained from a woman in her thirties with Graves' hyperthyroidism. This chain connects TRBV7-9 to TRBJ2-1; D is undetermined. The source material was blood. The CDR3 protein is CASSFPANNEQFF. Written as DNA, the CDR3 is TGTGCCAGCAGCTTCCCCGCGAACAATGAGCAGTTCTTC.